These 29 T cell receptor beta chains came from one sample sequenced in a study of T cells in localized non-small cell lung cancer. Clones were read by immunoSEQ multiplex PCR, and TCRdb kept only the in-frame ones, dropping some. The top ten hold 20% to 25% of the sample, which has about 77,000 clones, roughly 91% seen once. The sequencing here drew on peripheral blood, taken before any cancer treatment. The receptor source for this set is a woman aged 35 to 69 with stage I squamous cell lung carcinoma.

The chain has TRBV6-1 and TRBJ1-3, with no clear D. This CDR3 contains 14 residues. The V end was cut by 1 base, the J end by 4 bases, with 8 bases between. The germline V gene has CDR1 MNHNS and CDR2 SASEGT. The CDR3 DNA follows: TGTGCCAGCAGTGAAGTGGTATTAGGAAACACCATATATTTT. This sequence encodes CASSEVVLGNTIYF.

The rearrangement uses TRBV18 and TRBJ1-2; D remains unclear. CDR1 and CDR2 (germline): KGHSH, LQKENI. The length of the CDR3 is 13 residues. Deletions cut 0 bases from V and 4 bases from J, with 6 bases between. CDR3 in DNA: TGTGCCAGCTCACCACCATCGGTCTATGGCTACACCTTC. Protein product: CASSPPSVYGYTF.

The V and J genes are TRBV5-1 and TRBJ2-3; D possibly corresponds to TRBD2 (5 bases). V was trimmed by 2 bases and J by 6 bases, leaving 10 bases between them. The CDR3 runs to 13 residues. Germline values: CDR1 SGHRS, CDR2 YFSETQ. The CDR3 region is CASSFEGVDTQYF. The CDR3, as DNA: TGCGCCAGCAGCTTCGAGGGCGTGGATACGCAGTATTTT.

This clone was detected once. The chain combines TRBV10-3 with TRBJ1-5; 8 bases map to TRBD1. Looked up from germline, CDR1 is ENHRY and CDR2 is SYGVKD. J was trimmed by 1 base and V by 4 bases; bases with no gene match: 3. This CDR3 is 15 amino acids long. The CDR3 DNA sequence: TGTGCCATCAGTGGGACAGGGAACAGCAATCAGCCCCAGCATTTT. Amino acids: CAISGTGNSNQPQHF.

This clone was counted a few times. This chain links TRBV19 with TRBJ1-2; D unclear. Germline V lookup: CDR1 LNHDA, CDR2 SQIVND (reference sequence). V dropped 5 bases and J dropped 5 bases, with 24 bases sitting between them. The CDR3 consists of 17 residues. The CDR3 loop is CASSAFLLNALRYGYTF. The CDR3 DNA follows: TGTGCCAGTAGTGCCTTCCTTCTGAATGCCCTGCGGTATGGCTACACCTTC.

This chain links TRBV7-2 with TRBJ2-2, with 9 nucleotides matching TRBD1. The CDR3 is 17 residues long. Germline-derived CDR1 and CDR2 are SGHTA and FQGNSA. With 2 bases clipped from V and 6 bases from J, the junction kept 10 bases outside the gene matches. In DNA, the CDR3 is TGTGCCAGCAGCTTAAGGTGGGGACAGGGTTCGTCCGGGGAGCTGTTTTTT. It encodes CASSLRWGQGSSGELFF.

This chain links TRBV6-5 with TRBJ1-2; TRBD1 matches 10 bases. This CDR3 has 13 amino acids. Per the germline V gene, CDR1 is MNHEY and CDR2 is SVGAGI. With 6 bases clipped from V and 8 bases from J, the junction kept 6 bases outside the gene matches. Written as DNA, the CDR3 is TGTGCCAGCAGGAAGACAGGGGGCCAGGGCTACACCTTC. Amino acids: CASRKTGGQGYTF.

V and J are TRBV6-1 and TRBJ2-4; D uncertain. Germline CDR1 MNHNS, CDR2 SASEGT. CDR3 size: 11 residues. The germline V and J ends were trimmed by 5 bases and 13 bases, with 12 bases remaining between them. Written as DNA, the CDR3 is TGTGCCAGCAGTTACACGGGTCCCCAGTACTTC. Translating it yields CASSYTGPQYF.

The gene calls are TRBV4-1 and TRBJ1-5; D gene ambiguous. Germline values: CDR1 MGHRA, CDR2 YSYEKL. Deletions cut 0 bases from V and 1 base from J, with 10 bases between. The CDR3 spans 16 residues. CDR3 in DNA: TGCGCCAGCAGCCAAGATCTCCAATCGAGCAATCAGCCCCAGCATTTT. Its translation: CASSQDLQSSNQPQHF.

The chain couples TRBV2 to TRBJ1-2; possibly TRBD1 for D (5 bases). The CDR3 is 15 amino acids. Germline lookup yields CDR1 SNHLY and CDR2 FYNNEI. V lost 3 bases and J 6 bases, leaving 17 bases between the germline ends. CDR3 residues: CASSEGLRRVDGYTF. CDR3 nucleotides: TGTGCCAGCAGTGAGGGGCTCCGTAGGGTGGATGGCTACACCTTC.

J is TRBJ1-1 and V is TRBV9; no reliable D call. Per the germline V gene, CDR1 is SGDLS and CDR2 is YYNGEE. The CDR3 totals 11 residues. Trimming cost V 5 bases and J 7 bases, with 9 bases left between them. The CDR3 DNA follows: TGTGCCAGCAGGGACGGGGATGAAGCTTTCTTT. Protein sequence: CASRDGDEAFF.

This chain uses TRBV5-1 with TRBJ1-1; 9 positions match TRBD1. CDR1 is SGHRS and CDR2 is YFSETQ in the germline V gene. This CDR3 has 16 residues. With V trimmed by 3 bases and J by 8 bases, 14 bases remained unmatched. Here the CDR3 reads CASSSIPGTGYGEAFF. The CDR3, as DNA: TGCGCCAGCAGCTCTATTCCCGGGACAGGGTATGGGGAAGCTTTCTTT.

The rearrangement joins TRBV6-6 to TRBJ2-5; D gene unclear. This CDR3 has 12 residues. V lost 5 bases to trimming and J lost 1 base, with 5 bases between them. Germline CDR1 reads MNHNY; CDR2 reads SVGAGI (reference sequence). The CDR3 nucleotides are TGTGCCAGCAGTCCGACCCAAGAGACCCAGTACTTC. It codes for CASSPTQETQYF.

This rearrangement joins TRBV7-3 to TRBJ2-7; TRBD1 matches 7 bases. The CDR3 consists of 12 residues. V shed 5 bases and J 7 bases; nucleotides not matched to a gene: 5. Looked up from germline, CDR1 is SGHTA and CDR2 is FQGTGA. The CDR3 DNA follows: TGTGCCAGCAGCCTGACAGGGCGTGAGCAGTACTTC. Its translation: CASSLTGREQYF.

The table lists this clone with a count of one. The V call is TRBV5-4, the J call TRBJ1-1; D is ambiguous. Germline V gene sequence: CDR1 SGHNT, CDR2 YYREEE (reference sequence). There are 15 residues in the CDR3. Trimming left V 1 base short and J 3 bases short, with 13 bases between. The chain's CDR3 is CASSLRVMKDTEAFF. Written as DNA, the CDR3 is TGTGCCAGCAGCTTGAGAGTGATGAAGGACACTGAAGCTTTCTTT.

The V call is TRBV7-9, the J call TRBJ2-1; 7 nucleotides match TRBD2. The V and J ends lost 2 bases and 7 bases, in that order; junction bases with no gene match: 5. CDR3 length equals 14 residues. Germline CDR1 SEHNR, CDR2 FQNEAQ (reference sequence). CDR3 loop: CASSLSGTINEQFF. The CDR3 coding sequence is TGTGCCAGCAGCTTATCGGGGACTATTAATGAGCAGTTCTTC. Full variable domain (outside the CDR3, taken from reference TRBV7-9 and TRBJ2-1): DTGVSQNPRHKITKRGQNVTFRCDPISEHNRLYWYRQTLGQGPEFLTYFQNEAQLEKSRLLSDRFSAERPKGSFSTLEIQRTEQGDSAMYLCASSLSGTINEQFFGPGTRLTVL.

The chain combines TRBV18 with TRBJ1-4, with 8 bases lining up with TRBD1. Germline V lookup: CDR1 KGHSH, CDR2 LQKENI. Germline trimming cut 6 bases from V and 5 bases from J; bases unmatched to any gene: 8. This CDR3 has 15 residues. The CDR3 bases are TGTGCCAGCTCGCTATTGACAGGGGAGAATGAAAAACTGTTTTTT. The encoded protein is CASSLLTGENEKLFF.

This chain uses TRBV5-6 with TRBJ2-3; either TRBD1 or TRBD2 may supply D (5 bases each). Germline CDR1 SGHDT, CDR2 YYEEEE. The V end was cut by 1 base, the J end by 3 bases, with 15 bases between. CDR3 size: 16 residues. CDR3 DNA sequence: TGTGCCAGCAGCTTGCAGGGCAGGGAGAGAACAGATACGCAGTATTTT. This codes for CASSLQGRERTDTQYF.

This sequence joins TRBV7-8 and TRBJ1-1, with TRBD1 identical over 9 bases. Losses at the gene ends were 3 bases for V and 5 bases for J; bases not matched to a gene: 4. The CDR3 consists of 14 residues. CDR1 SGHVS and CDR2 FQNEAQ come from the germline V gene. The CDR3 loop reads CASSFRQGGTEAFF. DNA for the CDR3: TGTGCCAGCAGCTTTCGACAGGGGGGGACTGAAGCTTTCTTT. The entire variable domain, with the rest obtained from reference TRBV7-8 and TRBJ1-1, is as follows: GAGVSQSPRYKVAKRGQDVALRCDPISGHVSLFWYQQALGQGPEFLTYFQNEAQLDKSGLPSDRFFAERPEGSVSTLKIQRTQQEDSAVYLCASSFRQGGTEAFFGQGTRLTVV.

The chain employs TRBV5-1 and TRBJ2-5, with a tentative D call TRBD2 (5 bases). In germline, CDR1 is SGHRS, CDR2 YFSETQ. V was cut by 5 bases and J by 5 bases, with 13 bases left in between. This CDR3 contains 13 residues. The CDR3 region has the DNA TGCGCCAGCAGAGACTACCCTTCGGAGACCCAGTACTTC. Protein sequence: CASRDYPSETQYF.

The rearrangement uses TRBV5-4 and TRBJ1-1, with TRBD1 as a possible D gene (5 bases). CDR1 is SGHNT, CDR2 YYREEE, per germline (reference sequence). The CDR3 is 13 residues long. V was clipped by 5 bases and J by 5 bases, with 13 bases between them. In DNA, the CDR3 is TGTGCCAGCAGTGGGGCAGGGCGGACTGAAGCTTTCTTT. Translating gives CASSGAGRTEAFF.

CDR3 residues: CATLSMNTEAFF. CDR3 sequence (DNA): TGTGCCACCCTCAGCATGAACACTGAAGCTTTCTTT. The chain carries TRBV7-6 and TRBJ1-1, with D unclear. CDR1 is SGHVS, CDR2 FNYEAQ, per germline. V lost 10 bases, J lost 0 bases, and 9 bases lay in between. The CDR3 has 12 residues.

The chain carries TRBV9 and TRBJ2-7; D might be TRBD1 (6 bases). The CDR3 extends over 15 amino acids. Deletions cut 0 bases from V and 3 bases from J, with 13 bases between. Germline loops: CDR1 SGDLS, CDR2 YYNGEE. This chain's CDR3 is CASSVGWQGIYEQYF. The CDR3 DNA reads as TGTGCCAGCAGCGTAGGCTGGCAGGGGATCTACGAGCAGTACTTC.

J is TRBJ2-6 and V is TRBV5-1; D uncertain. The V gene lost 7 bases and the J gene lost 2 bases, with 4 bases spanning the gap. There are 12 residues in the CDR3. Germline V gene lookup returns CDR1 SGHRS and CDR2 YFSETQ. CDR3 nucleotides: TGCGCCAGCGATCCTGGGGCCAACGTCCTGACTTTC. Translated, it gives CASDPGANVLTF.

This clone has more than one count but fewer than ten. The rearrangement links TRBV7-2 to TRBJ1-6; D unresolved. The germline CDR1 and CDR2 sequences are SGHTA and FQGNSA. Trimming shortened V by 2 bases and J by 5 bases, and 10 bases separated the two germline ends. This CDR3 contains 15 residues. DNA of the CDR3: TGTGCCAGCAGCTTAATCGGTGGGGATAATTCACCCCTCCACTTT. The encoded protein is CASSLIGGDNSPLHF.

V usage is TRBV2 and J usage is TRBJ2-2; the D gene is possibly TRBD1 (6 bases). The ends were cut back, 5 bases at V and 2 bases at J, with 15 bases in the middle. Looked up from germline, CDR1 is SNHLY and CDR2 is FYNNEI. The CDR3 covers 16 residues. The CDR3 bases are TGTGCCAGCAGTTTTACGGGACACCTTAACACCGGGGAGCTGTTTTTT. Translated, it gives CASSFTGHLNTGELFF. Full variable domain (missing parts from reference TRBV2 and TRBJ2-2): EPEVTQTPSHQVTQMGQEVILRCVPISNHLYFYWYRQILGQKVEFLVSFYNNEISEKSEIFDDQFSVERPDGSNFTLKIRSTKLEDSAMYFCASSFTGHLNTGELFFGEGSRLTVL.

The V gene is TRBV6-5, the J gene TRBJ1-1; 8 bases are a match to TRBD1. Germline CDR1 reads MNHEY; CDR2 reads SVGAGI. V was clipped by 6 bases and J by 6 bases; unmatched bases: 6. The CDR3 runs 13 residues. CDR3 sequence: CASRDGQGAEAFF. In DNA, the CDR3 is TGTGCCAGCAGGGACGGACAGGGAGCTGAAGCTTTCTTT.

CDR3 region: CSVGQGPGDEQFF. CDR3 DNA sequence: TGCAGCGTCGGACAGGGGCCGGGGGATGAGCAGTTCTTC. The gene calls are TRBV29-1 and TRBJ2-1, with 9 nucleotides matching TRBD1. The CDR3 has 13 amino acids. Per germline, CDR1 SQVTM and CDR2 ANQGSEA. The ends lost 6 bases at V and 8 bases at J; junction bases unmatched: 8.

The chain recombines TRBV5-4 with TRBJ1-4; tentatively, D is TRBD1 (6 bases). The CDR3 consists of 15 residues. V was shortened by 0 bases and J by 2 bases, with 8 bases between the two germline ends. Germline V CDR1 and CDR2: SGHNT, YYREEE (reference sequence). The CDR3 region is CASSLGQGTNEKLFF. The CDR3 region has the DNA TGTGCCAGCAGCTTGGGGCAGGGGACTAATGAAAAACTGTTTTTT.